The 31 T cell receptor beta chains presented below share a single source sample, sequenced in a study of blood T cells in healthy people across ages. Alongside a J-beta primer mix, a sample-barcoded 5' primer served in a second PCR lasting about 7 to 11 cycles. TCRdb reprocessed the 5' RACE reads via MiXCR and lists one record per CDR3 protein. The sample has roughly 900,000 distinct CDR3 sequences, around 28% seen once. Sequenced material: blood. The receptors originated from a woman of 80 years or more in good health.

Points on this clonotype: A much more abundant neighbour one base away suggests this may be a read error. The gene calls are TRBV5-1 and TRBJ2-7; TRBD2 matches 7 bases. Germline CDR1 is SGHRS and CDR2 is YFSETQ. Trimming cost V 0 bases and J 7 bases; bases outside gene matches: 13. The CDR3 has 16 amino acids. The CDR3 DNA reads TGCGCCAGCAGCTTGGCCGGGGGGATCGGCTACAATGAGCAGTACTTC. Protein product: CASSLAGGIGYNEQYF.

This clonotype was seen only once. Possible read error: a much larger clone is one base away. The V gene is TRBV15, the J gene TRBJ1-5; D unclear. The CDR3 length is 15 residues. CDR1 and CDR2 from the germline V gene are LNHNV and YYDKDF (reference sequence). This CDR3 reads CVTSRGIDHNQPQHF. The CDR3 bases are TGTGTCACCAGCAGAGGCATCGATCACAATCAGCCCCAGCATTTT.

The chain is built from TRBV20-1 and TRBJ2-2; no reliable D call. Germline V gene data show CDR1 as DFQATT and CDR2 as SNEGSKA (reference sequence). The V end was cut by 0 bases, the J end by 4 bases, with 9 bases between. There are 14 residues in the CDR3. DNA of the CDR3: TGCAGTGCTAGAGATCTCAGGAGCACCGGGGAGCTGTTTTTT. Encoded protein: CSARDLRSTGELFF.

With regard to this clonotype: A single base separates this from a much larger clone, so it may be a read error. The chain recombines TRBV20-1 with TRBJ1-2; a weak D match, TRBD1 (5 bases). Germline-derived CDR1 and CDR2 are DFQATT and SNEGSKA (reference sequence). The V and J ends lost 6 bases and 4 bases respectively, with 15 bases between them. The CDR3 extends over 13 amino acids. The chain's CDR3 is CSASGFPVYGYTF. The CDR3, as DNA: TGCAGTGCCTCAGGGTTCCCTGTCTATGGCTACACCTTC.

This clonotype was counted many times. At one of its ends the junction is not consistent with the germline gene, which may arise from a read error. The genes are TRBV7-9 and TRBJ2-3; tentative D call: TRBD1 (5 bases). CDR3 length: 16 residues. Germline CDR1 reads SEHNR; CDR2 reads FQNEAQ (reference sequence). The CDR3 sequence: CASRLEDSSSTDTQYF. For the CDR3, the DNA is TGTGCCAGCAGATTAGAAGACAGCTCTAGCACAGATACGCAGTATTTT. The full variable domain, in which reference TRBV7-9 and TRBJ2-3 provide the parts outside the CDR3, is DTGVSQNPRHKITKRGQNVTFRCDPISEHNRLYWYRQTLGQGPEFLTYFQNEAQLEKSRLLSDRFSAERPKGSFSTLEIQRTEQGDSAMYLCASRLEDSSSTDTQYFGPGTRLTVL.

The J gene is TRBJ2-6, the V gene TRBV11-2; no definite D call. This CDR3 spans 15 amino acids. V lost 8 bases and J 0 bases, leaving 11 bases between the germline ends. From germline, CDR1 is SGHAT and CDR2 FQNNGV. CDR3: CASPPWSSGANVLTF. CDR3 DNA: TGTGCCAGCCCTCCGTGGAGCTCTGGGGCCAACGTCCTGACTTTC.

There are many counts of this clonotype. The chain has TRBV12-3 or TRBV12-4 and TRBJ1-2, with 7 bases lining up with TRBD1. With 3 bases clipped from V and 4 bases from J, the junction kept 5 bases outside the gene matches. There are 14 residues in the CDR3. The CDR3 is CASSLTGPTYGYTF. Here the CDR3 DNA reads TGTGCCAGCAGTTTGACAGGGCCCACCTATGGCTACACCTTC.

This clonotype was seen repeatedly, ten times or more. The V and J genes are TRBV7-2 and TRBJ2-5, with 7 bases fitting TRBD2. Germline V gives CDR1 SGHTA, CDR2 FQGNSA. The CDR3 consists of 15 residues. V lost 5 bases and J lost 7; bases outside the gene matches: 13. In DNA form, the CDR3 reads TGTGCCAGCAGCCCCTCCTCAGCAGGGAGGGGGACCCAGTACTTC. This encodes CASSPSSAGRGTQYF.

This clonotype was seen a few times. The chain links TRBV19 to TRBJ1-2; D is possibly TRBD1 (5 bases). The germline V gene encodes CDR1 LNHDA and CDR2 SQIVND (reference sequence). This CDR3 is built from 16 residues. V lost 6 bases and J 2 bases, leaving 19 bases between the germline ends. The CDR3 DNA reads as TGTGCCAGTAGGAAAAAAACAGGAGTACAGAACTATGGCTACACCTTC. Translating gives CASRKKTGVQNYGYTF.

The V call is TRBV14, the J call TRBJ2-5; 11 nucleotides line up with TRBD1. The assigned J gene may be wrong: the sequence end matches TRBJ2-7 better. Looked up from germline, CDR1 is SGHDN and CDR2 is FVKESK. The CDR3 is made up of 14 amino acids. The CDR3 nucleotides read TGTGCCAGCAGACCCGGGACAGGGGGGAACGAGCAGTACTTC. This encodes CASRPGTGGNEQYF.

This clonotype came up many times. DNA for the CDR3: TGTGCCAGCAGTTTAGCGGTGCTAGCGGGGCAAGAGACCCAGTACTTC. Protein: CASSLAVLAGQETQYF. The chain joins TRBV12-3 or TRBV12-4 to TRBJ2-5; 9 bases match TRBD2. This CDR3 has 16 residues. With V trimmed by 0 bases and J by 2 bases, 4 bases remained unmatched.

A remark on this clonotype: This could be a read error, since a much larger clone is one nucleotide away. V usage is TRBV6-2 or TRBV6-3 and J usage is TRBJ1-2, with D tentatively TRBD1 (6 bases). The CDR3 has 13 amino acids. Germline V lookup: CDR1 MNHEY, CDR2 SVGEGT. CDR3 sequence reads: CASRDLQGTGCTF. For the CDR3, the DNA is TGTGCCAGCAGAGATCTGCAGGGGACGGGCTGCACCTTC.

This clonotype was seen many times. The CDR3 DNA follows: TGTGCCAGCATTCAGGGGTCTGGGGCCAACGTCCTGACTTTC. Translating gives CASIQGSGANVLTF. This rearrangement joins TRBV6-2 or TRBV6-3 to TRBJ2-6, with D tentatively TRBD1 (6 bases). The CDR3 spans 14 residues. V gave up 7 bases and J gave up 1 base, with 8 bases separating them. From germline, CDR1 is MNHEY and CDR2 SVGEGT.

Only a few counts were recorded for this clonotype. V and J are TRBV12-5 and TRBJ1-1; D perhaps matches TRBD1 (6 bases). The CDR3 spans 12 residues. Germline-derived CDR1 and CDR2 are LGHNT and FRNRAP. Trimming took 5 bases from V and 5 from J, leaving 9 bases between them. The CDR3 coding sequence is TGTGCTAGTGGTCGTAGGGGGACTGAAGCTTTCTTT. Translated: CASGRRGTEAFF.

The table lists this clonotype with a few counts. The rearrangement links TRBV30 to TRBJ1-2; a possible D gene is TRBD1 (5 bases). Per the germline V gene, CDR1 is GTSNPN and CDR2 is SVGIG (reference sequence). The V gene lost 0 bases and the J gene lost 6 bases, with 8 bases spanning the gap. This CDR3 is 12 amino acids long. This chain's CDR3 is CAWSVRGNGYTF. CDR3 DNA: TGTGCCTGGAGTGTACGGGGGAATGGCTACACCTTC.

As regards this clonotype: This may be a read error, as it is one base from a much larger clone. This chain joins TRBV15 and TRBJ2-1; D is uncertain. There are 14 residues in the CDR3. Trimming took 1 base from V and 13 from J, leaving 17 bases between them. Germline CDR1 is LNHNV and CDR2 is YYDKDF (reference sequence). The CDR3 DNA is TGTGCCACCAGCAGAGTAGGGTTTGGCGAGACCCAGTTCTTC. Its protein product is CATSRVGFGETQFF.

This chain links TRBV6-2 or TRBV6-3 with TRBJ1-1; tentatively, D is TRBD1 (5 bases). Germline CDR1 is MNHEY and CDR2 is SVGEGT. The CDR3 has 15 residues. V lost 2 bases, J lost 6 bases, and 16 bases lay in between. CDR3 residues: CASSYGAGFLPEAFF. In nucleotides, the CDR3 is TGTGCCAGCAGTTACGGGGCAGGGTTTTTACCTGAAGCTTTCTTT.

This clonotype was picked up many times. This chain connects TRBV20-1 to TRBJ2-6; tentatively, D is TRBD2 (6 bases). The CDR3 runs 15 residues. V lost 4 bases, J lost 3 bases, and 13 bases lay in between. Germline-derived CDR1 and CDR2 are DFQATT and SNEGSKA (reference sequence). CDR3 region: CSATPGSFGANVLTF. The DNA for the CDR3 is TGCAGTGCTACCCCCGGGAGCTTTGGGGCCAACGTCCTGACTTTC.

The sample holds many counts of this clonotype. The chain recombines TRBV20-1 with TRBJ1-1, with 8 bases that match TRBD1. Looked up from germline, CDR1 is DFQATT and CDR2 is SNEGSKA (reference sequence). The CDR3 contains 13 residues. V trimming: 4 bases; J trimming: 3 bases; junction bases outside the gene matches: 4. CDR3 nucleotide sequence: TGCAGTGCTATATCAGGGGGCGACACTGAAGCTTTCTTT. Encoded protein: CSAISGGDTEAFF.

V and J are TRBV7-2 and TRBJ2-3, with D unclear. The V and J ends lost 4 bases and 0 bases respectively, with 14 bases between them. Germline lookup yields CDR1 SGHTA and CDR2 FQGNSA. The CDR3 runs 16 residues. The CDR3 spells CASSSQGGSSTDTQYF. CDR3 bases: TGTGCCAGCAGCTCCCAAGGTGGCAGCAGCACAGATACGCAGTATTTT. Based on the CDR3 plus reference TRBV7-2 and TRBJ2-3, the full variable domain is GAGVSQSPSNKVTEKGKDVELRCDPISGHTALYWYRQSLGQGLEFLIYFQGNSAPDKSGLPSDRFSAERTGGSVSTLTIQRTQQEDSAVYLCASSSQGGSSTDTQYFGPGTRLTVL.

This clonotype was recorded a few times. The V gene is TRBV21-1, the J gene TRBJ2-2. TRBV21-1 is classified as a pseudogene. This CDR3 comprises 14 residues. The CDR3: CASSMAVNTGELFF. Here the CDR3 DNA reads TGTGCCAGCAGCATGGCCGTGAACACCGGGGAGCTGTTTTTT.

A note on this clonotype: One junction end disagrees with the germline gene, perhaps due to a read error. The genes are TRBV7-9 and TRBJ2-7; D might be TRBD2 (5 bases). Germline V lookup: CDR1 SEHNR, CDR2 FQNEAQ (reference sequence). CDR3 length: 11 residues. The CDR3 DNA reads TGTGTCAGCGGTGGGAACTACGAGCAGTACTTC. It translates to CVSGGNYEQYF.

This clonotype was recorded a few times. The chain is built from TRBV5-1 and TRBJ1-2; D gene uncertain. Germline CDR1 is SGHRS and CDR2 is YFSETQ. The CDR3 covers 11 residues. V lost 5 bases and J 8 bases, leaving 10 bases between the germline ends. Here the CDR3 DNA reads TGCGCCAGCAGTAATGGTGCCGGCTACACCTTC. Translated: CASSNGAGYTF. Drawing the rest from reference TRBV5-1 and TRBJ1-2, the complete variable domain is KAGVTQTPRYLIKTRGQQVTLSCSPISGHRSVSWYQQTPGQGLQFLFEYFSETQRNKGNFPGRFSGRQFSNSRSEMNVSTLELGDSALYLCASSNGAGYTFGSGTRLTVV.

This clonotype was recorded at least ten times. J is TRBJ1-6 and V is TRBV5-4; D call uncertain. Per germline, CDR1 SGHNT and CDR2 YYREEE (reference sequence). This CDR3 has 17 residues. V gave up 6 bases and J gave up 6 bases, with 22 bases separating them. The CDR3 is CASTYAADRAGNSPLHF. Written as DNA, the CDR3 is TGTGCCAGCACCTACGCGGCGGATAGAGCCGGTAATTCACCCCTCCACTTT.

The CDR3 sequence is CASSLKGINEKLFF. CDR3 DNA: TGTGCCAGCAGTTTAAAGGGAATTAATGAAAAACTGTTTTTT. The chain couples TRBV12-3 or TRBV12-4 to TRBJ1-4; D is unclear. There are 14 residues in the CDR3. V dropped 2 bases and J dropped 4 bases, with 8 bases sitting between them.

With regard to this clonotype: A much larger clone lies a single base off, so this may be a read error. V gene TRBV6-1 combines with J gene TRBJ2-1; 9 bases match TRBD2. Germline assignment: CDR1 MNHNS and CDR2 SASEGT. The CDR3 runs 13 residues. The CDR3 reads CASGEAGGNEQFF. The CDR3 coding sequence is TGTGCCAGCGGTGAAGCGGGGGGTAATGAGCAGTTCTTC.

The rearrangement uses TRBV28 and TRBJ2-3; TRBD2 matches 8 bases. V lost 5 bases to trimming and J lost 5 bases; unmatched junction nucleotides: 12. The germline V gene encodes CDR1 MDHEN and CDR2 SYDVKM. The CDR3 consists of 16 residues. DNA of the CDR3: TGTGCCAGCAGTGCCCGAGCCGGGGGGGCCTTAGATACGCAGTATTTT. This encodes CASSARAGGALDTQYF.

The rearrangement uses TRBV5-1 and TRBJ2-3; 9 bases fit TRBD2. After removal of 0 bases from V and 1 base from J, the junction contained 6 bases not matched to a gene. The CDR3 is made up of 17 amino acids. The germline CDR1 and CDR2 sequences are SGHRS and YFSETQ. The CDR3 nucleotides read TGCGCCAGCAGCTTGGTACTAGCGGGTCCAGGCACAGATACGCAGTATTTT. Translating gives CASSLVLAGPGTDTQYF.

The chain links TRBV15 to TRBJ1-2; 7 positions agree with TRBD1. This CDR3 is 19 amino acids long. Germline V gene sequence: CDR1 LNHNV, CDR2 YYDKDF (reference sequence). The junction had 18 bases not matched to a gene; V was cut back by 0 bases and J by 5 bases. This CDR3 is CATSRDALQTGRWEYGYTF. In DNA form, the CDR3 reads TGTGCCACCAGCAGAGACGCTCTACAGACAGGGCGCTGGGAGTATGGCTACACCTTC. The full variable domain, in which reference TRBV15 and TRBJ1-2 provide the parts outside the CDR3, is DAMVIQNPRYQVTQFGKPVTLSCSQTLNHNVMYWYQQKSSQAPKLLFHYYDKDFNNEADTPDNFQSRRPNTSFCFLDIRSPGLGDTAMYLCATSRDALQTGRWEYGYTFGSGTRLTVV.

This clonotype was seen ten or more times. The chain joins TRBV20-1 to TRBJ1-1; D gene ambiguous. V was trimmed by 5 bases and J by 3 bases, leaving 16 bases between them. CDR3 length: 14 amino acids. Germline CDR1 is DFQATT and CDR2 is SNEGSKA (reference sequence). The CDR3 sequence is CSAGHGSGHTEAFF. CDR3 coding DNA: TGCAGTGCTGGCCACGGGTCGGGCCACACTGAAGCTTTCTTT.

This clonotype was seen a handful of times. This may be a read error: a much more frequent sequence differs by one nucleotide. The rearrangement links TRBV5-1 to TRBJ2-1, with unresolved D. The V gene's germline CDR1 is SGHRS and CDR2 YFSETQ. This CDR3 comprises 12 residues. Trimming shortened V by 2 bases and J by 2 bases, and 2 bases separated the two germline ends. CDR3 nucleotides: TGCGCCAGCAGCTTTGCCTACAATGAGCAGTTCTTC. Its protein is CASSFAYNEQFF.